This T cell receptor (beta chain) was observed in a study of blood T cell repertoires in COVID-19. Here immunoSEQ multiplex PCR was the method, and the copy in TCRdb shows in-frame clones only, minus some. The sample lists 250,000 to 350,000 clones, 65% to 85% seen once, with more than 1.2% in the top ten. The CDR3 sequence is 11 residues long. Per germline, CDR1 SQVTM and CDR2 ANQGSEA. V was clipped by 4 bases and J by 10 bases; unmatched bases: 3. The sample consisted of peripheral blood. The gene calls are TRBV29-1 and TRBJ2-1, with TRBD2 matching over 8 bases. This clonotype was obtained from a human donor with COVID-19, enrolled during active disease. The donor label of this sample is uncertain. CDR3 protein: CSVARGGEQFF. CDR3 nucleotides: TGCAGCGTTGCCCGGGGGGGCGAGCAGTTCTTC.